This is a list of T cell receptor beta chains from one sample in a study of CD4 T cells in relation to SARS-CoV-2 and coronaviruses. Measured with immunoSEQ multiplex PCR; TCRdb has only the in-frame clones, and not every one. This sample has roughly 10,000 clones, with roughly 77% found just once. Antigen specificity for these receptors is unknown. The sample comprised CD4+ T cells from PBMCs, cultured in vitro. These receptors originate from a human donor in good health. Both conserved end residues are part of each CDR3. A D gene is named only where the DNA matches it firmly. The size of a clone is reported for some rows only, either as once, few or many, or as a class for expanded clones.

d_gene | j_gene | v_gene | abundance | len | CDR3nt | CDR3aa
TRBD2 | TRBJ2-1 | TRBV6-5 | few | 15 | TGTGCCAGCAGTAGCTCGACTAGCGGGTTCAATGAGCAGTTCTTC | CASSSSTSGFNEQFF
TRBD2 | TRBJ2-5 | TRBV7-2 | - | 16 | TGTGCCAGCAGCTTAGAATTGGTTAGCGGGGGGGGGACCCAGTACTTC | CASSLELVSGGGTQYF
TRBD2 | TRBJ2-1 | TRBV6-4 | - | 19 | TGTGCCAGCAGTAATTCCATATTCACTAGCGGGAAGAGTTACAATGAGCAGTTCTTC | CASSNSIFTSGKSYNEQFF
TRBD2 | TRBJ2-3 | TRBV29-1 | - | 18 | TGCAGCGTTGGGGGGCTAGCGGGCGGGGGGCCTAGCACAGATACGCAGTATTTT | CSVGGLAGGGPSTDTQYF
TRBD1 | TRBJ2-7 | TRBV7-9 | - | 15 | TGTGCCAGCAGAAATGGACAGGGTGAGTCCTACGAGCAGTACTTC | CASRNGQGESYEQYF
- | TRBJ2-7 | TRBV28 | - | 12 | TGTGCCAGCAGTTCCAGTCCCTACGAGCAGTACTTC | CASSSSPYEQYF
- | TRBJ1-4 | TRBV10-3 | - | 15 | TGTGCCATCAGTGAGTATGGACAACGAGAAGAAAAACTGTTTTTT | CAISEYGQREEKLFF
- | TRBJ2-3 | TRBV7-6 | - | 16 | TGTGCCAGCAGCTTAGGTATAGGTTCTAGCACAGATACGCAGTATTTT | CASSLGIGSSTDTQYF
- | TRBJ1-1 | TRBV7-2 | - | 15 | TGTGCCAGCAGCTTAGGGAGGGGCGGGAACACTGAAGCTTTCTTT | CASSLGRGGNTEAFF
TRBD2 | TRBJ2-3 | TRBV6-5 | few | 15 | TGTGCCAGCGGAACTAGCGGGAGGGCCCCAGATACGCAGTATTTT | CASGTSGRAPDTQYF
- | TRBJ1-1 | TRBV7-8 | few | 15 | TGTGCCAGCAGCCCGACCGGGACGGTGAACACTGAAGCTTTCTTT | CASSPTGTVNTEAFF
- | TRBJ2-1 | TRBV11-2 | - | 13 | TGTGCCAGCAGCTTGAGGTATAGCGGTGAGCAGTTCTTC | CASSLRYSGEQFF
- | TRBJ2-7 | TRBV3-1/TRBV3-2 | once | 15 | TGTGCCAGCAGCGCACCGGGACTTAAAGACTACGAGCAGTACTTC | CASSAPGLKDYEQYF
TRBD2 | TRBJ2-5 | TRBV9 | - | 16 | TGTGCCAGCAGCACACTAGCGGGAGGGCCCCAAGAGACCCAGTACTTC | CASSTLAGGPQETQYF
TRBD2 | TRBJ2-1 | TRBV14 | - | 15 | TGTGCCAGCAGCCAAGGGGGACTAGCGGTCAATGAGCAGTTCTTC | CASSQGGLAVNEQFF
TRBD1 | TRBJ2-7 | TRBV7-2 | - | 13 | TGTGCCAGCAGCTTTACAGGGGCCTACGAGCAGTACTTC | CASSFTGAYEQYF
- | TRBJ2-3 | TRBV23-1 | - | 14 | TGCGCCAGCAGTCAATCGAGGCGGGGACAGACGCAGTATTTT | CASSQSRRGQTQYF
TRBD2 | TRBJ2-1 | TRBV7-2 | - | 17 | TGTGCCAGCAGCTTTTCGGGGACTAGCGGGGGGAGCAATGAGCAGTTCTTC | CASSFSGTSGGSNEQFF
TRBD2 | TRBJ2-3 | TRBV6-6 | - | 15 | TGTGCCAGCAGTGTGGGAAGACTAGCCGCAGATACGCAGTATTTT | CASSVGRLAADTQYF
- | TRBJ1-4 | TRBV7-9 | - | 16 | TGTGCCAGCAGCCACGACCGGGGGGGCTTTTCTGAAAAACTGTTTTTT | CASSHDRGGFSEKLFF
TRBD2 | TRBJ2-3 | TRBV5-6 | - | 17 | TGTGCCAGCAGCCCACTAGCGGGAATGGCTAGCACAGATACGCAGTATTTT | CASSPLAGMASTDTQYF
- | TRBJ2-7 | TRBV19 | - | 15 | TGTGCCAGTAGTGTCGGGGGACTCATAGTCTACGAGCAGTACTTC | CASSVGGLIVYEQYF
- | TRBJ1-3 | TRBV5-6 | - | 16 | TGTGCCAGCAGCTCGCTCCAGGGCGATGCTGGAAACACCATATATTTT | CASSSLQGDAGNTIYF
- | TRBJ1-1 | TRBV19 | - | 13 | TGTGCCAGTAGTACAGGGCTGAACACTGAAGCTTTCTTT | CASSTGLNTEAFF
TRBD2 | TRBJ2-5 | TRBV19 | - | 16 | TGTGCCAGTAGTAGGGGGACTAGCGGGAGGGTAGAGACCCAGTACTTC | CASSRGTSGRVETQYF
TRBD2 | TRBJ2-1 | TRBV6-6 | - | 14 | TGTGCCAGCAGTCGACTAGCGGGTAACAATGAGCAGTTCTTC | CASSRLAGNNEQFF
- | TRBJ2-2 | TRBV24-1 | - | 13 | TGTGCCACGCAAGGGGGTAGCACCGGGGAGCTGTTTTTT | CATQGGSTGELFF
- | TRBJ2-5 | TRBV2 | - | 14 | TGTGCCAGCAGTTCAACAGGAGGCCGAGAGACCCAGTACTTC | CASSSTGGRETQYF
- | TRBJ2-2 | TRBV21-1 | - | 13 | TGTGCCAGCAGCAAGCGACACACCGGGGAGCTGTTTTTT | CASSKRHTGELFF
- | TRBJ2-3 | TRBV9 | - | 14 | TGTGCCAGCAGCGTGGACGGTAGCACAGATACGCAGTATTTT | CASSVDGSTDTQYF
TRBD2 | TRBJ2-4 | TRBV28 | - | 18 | TGTGCCAGCAGTTTAGGTCTAGCGGCCCGCTTAGCCAAAAACATTCAGTACTTC | CASSLGLAARLAKNIQYF
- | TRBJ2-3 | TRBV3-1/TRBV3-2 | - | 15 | TGTGCCAGCAGCCAAGGGCCGCAAACCCCAGATACGCAGTATTTT | CASSQGPQTPDTQYF
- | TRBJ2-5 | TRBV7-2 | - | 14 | TGTGCCAGCAGCAATCGGGGGAATCAAGAGACCCAGTACTTC | CASSNRGNQETQYF
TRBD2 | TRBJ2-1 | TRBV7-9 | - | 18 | TGTGCCAGCAGCTCAAGTCGCGGGAGCCCAAGCTCCTACAATGAGCAGTTCTTC | CASSSSRGSPSSYNEQFF
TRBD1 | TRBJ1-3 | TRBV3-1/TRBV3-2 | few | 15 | TGTGCCAGCAGCCAGGACAGGGGATCTGGAAACACCATATATTTT | CASSQDRGSGNTIYF
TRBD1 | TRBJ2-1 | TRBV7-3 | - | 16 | TGTGCCAGCAGCTTACACGGGACAGGGACCTACAATGAGCAGTTCTTC | CASSLHGTGTYNEQFF
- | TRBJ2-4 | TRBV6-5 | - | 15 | TGTGCCAGCAGTTACCGTGCGGGAACCAAAAACATTCAGTACTTC | CASSYRAGTKNIQYF
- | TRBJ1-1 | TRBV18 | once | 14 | TGTGCCAGCTCACCAGCAGGTAGGGGCACTGAAGCTTTCTTT | CASSPAGRGTEAFF
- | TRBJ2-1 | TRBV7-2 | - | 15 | TGTGCCAGCAGCTTAGTAGAAAGCTCCTACAATGAGCAGTTCTTC | CASSLVESSYNEQFF
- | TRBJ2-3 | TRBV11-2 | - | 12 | TGTGCCAGCAGCTTTCAGGTGGATACGCAGTATTTT | CASSFQVDTQYF
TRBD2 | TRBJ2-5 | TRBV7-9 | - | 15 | TGTGCCAGCACCTCCGGGCCCGGGGGGGTGAAGACCCAGTACTTC | CASTSGPGGVKTQYF
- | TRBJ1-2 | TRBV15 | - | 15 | TGTGCCACCAGCAGAGAGTTAGGGAATAACTATGGCTACACCTTC | CATSRELGNNYGYTF
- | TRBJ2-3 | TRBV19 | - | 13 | TGTGCCAGTAAGTCGGGGGGCGCAGATACGCAGTATTTT | CASKSGGADTQYF
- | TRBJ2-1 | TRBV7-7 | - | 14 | TGTGCCAGCAGCTCAGCCGGGCCCCACACGCAGCAGTTCTTC | CASSSAGPHTQQFF
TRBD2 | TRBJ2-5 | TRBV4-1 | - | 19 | TGCGCCAGCAGCCAAGAACGGGACCTAGCGGGAGGGTCGGGGGAGACCCAGTACTTC | CASSQERDLAGGSGETQYF
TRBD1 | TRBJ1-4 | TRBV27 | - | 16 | TGTGCCAGCAAGCGGACAGGGGGCGGAACCAATGAAAAACTGTTTTTT | CASKRTGGGTNEKLFF
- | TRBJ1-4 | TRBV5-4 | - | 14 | TGTGCCAGCAGCTCCGGCCTAATGGGGGAAAAACTGTTTTTT | CASSSGLMGEKLFF
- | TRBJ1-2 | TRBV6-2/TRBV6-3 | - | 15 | TGTGCCAGCAGTTACAATTGGGGAGCTAACTATGGCTACACCTTC | CASSYNWGANYGYTF
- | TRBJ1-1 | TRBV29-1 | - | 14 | TGCAGCGTCCTGGGGGGGGACTGGGACACTGAAGCTTTCTTT | CSVLGGDWDTEAFF
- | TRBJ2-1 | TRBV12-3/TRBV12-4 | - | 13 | TGTGCCGCGGCCACCGGGGCCCTCAATGAGCAGTTCTTC | CAAATGALNEQFF
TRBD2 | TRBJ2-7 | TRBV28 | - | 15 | TGTGCCAGCAGTGGGGGACTAGCGGCTGTCTACGAGCAGTACTTC | CASSGGLAAVYEQYF